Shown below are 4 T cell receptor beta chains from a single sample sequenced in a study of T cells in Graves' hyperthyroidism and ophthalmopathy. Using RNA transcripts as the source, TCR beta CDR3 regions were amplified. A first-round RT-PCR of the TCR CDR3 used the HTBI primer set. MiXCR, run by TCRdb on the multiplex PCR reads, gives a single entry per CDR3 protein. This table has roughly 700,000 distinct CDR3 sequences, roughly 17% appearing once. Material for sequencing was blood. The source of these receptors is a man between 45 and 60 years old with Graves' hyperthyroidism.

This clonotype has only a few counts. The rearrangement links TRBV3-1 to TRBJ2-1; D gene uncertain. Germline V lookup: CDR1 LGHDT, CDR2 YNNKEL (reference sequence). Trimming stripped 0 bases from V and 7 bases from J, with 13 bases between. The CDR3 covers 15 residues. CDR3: CASSQDSSLGNEQFF. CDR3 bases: TGTGCCAGCAGCCAAGACTCGAGTCTGGGAAATGAGCAGTTCTTC.

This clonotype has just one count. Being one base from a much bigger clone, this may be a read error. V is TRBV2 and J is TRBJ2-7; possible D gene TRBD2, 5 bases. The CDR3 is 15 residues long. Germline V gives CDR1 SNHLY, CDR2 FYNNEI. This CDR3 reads CAGRPGGGSSYEQYF. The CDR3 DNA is TGTGCCGGCAGACCCGGCGGTGGGAGCTCCTACGAGCAGTACTTC.

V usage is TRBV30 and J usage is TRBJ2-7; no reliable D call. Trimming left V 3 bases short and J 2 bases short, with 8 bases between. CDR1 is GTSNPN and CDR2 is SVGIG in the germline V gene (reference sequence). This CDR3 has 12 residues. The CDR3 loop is CAWRGPTYEQYF. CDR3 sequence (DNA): TGTGCCTGGAGGGGCCCCACCTACGAGCAGTACTTC.

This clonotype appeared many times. This CDR3 reads CASRKKREGSNQPQHF. Here the CDR3 DNA reads TGTGCCAGCAGAAAAAAAAGAGAGGGTAGCAATCAGCCCCAGCATTTT. The chain carries TRBV6-1 and TRBJ1-5; the D is unclear. Germline assignment: CDR1 MNHNS and CDR2 SASEGT. Trimming removed 6 bases from V and 0 bases from J, with 15 bases in between. This CDR3 contains 16 residues.